This passage covers 2 T cell receptor beta chains from one sample sequenced in a study of blood T cells in healthy people across ages. For the second PCR, which ran for roughly 7 to 11 cycles, a sample-barcoded 5' primer and a J-beta primer mix were used. TCRdb itself ran the 5' RACE reads through MiXCR, one entry per CDR3 protein. Here the sample spans around 1,800,000 distinct CDR3 sequences, about 39% being singletons. Sequenced sample: blood. The receptor set was obtained from a human donor in good health.

This clonotype has just a few counts. The chain recombines TRBV5-6 with TRBJ2-7; TRBD1 is a possible D gene (7 bases). The V gene lost 3 bases and the J gene lost 3 bases, with 16 bases spanning the gap. The germline V gene has CDR1 SGHDT and CDR2 YYEEEE. CDR3 size: 15 residues. For the CDR3, the DNA is TGTGCCAGCAGCTCCGACAGGGAGGCCTTCTACGAGCAGTACTTC. Translating gives CASSSDREAFYEQYF.

J is TRBJ2-2 and V is TRBV7-3; D is perhaps TRBD2 (6 bases). Trimming took 5 bases from V and 3 from J, leaving 13 bases between them. CDR3 length: 15 amino acids. Germline assignment: CDR1 SGHTA and CDR2 FQGTGA. Here the CDR3 reads CASSPVGGDTGELFF. Here the CDR3 DNA reads TGTGCCAGCAGCCCCGTGGGGGGAGACACCGGGGAGCTGTTTTTT.